The present T cell receptor (beta chain) was sequenced within a study of shared clonotypes between healthy human individuals. Study background: Per donor, CD8 memory used one plate, CD8 naive used two, CD4 memory used three and CD4 naive used three. Findings and limits, study-wide: Represented genetic and exposure-history diversity was restricted by having few donors. Despite large depth, sorted-subset datasets appeared incompletely sequenced.

The assay was carried out at the deep level. TCRdb keeps only in-frame clones here, not all; method: immunoSEQ multiplex PCR. The repertoire holds approximately 500,000 clones, with about 95% as singletons. With regard to this clone: As yet, its antigen is unknown.

The CDR3 runs 14 residues. Trimming cost V 6 bases and J 8 bases; bases outside gene matches: 8. Looked up from germline, CDR1 is KGHSH and CDR2 is LQKENI. This clonotype was obtained from a woman in her twenties or thirties in good health. The J gene is TRBJ1-4, the V gene TRBV18; 8 bases match TRBD1. Sequencing was carried out using naive CD4+ T cells sorted from blood. Sample subset: CD45RA+ positively selected. CDR3 in DNA: TGTGCCAGCTCCCCGACAGGGGATGTAGAAAAACTGTTTTTT. This translates into CASSPTGDVEKLFF.